Sequencing of this T cell receptor (beta chain) was carried out in a study of T cell responses to AZD1222 COVID-19 vaccine. Sequencing was performed with immunoSEQ multiplex PCR; in TCRdb, only in-frame clones are kept and a portion is missing. The profile shows about 140,000 clones, approximately 92% of them singletons. General study points: A rise in Spike-specific TCR breadth and depth followed two AZD1222 doses.

Regarding this clone: No antigen is known for it.

The V and J ends lost 6 bases and 5 bases, in that order; junction bases with no gene match: 9. Germline loops: CDR1 MNHNY, CDR2 SVGAGI (reference sequence). The CDR3 covers 15 residues. This TCR came from an adult who received the AZD1222 COVID-19 vaccine. The chain combines TRBV6-6 with TRBJ2-1, with TRBD2 identical over 8 bases. The sample here was peripheral blood, taken 28 days after the second AZD1222 dose. The CDR3 is CASRPTGLADNEQFF. The CDR3 bases are TGTGCCAGCAGGCCTACTGGACTAGCAGACAATGAGCAGTTCTTC.